This TCR beta chain was sequenced in a study of OX40 agonist ivuxolimab in advanced cancers. Whole-study context: The study treated patients with ivuxolimab, an agonistic anti-OX40 (CD134) antibody. Age averaged approximately 60 years (range roughly 20 to 90), and roughly 82% were male.

The cohort excluded patients with autoimmune disease history or systemic immunosuppression. CDR3 length equals 15 residues. CDR1 SGHRS and CDR2 YFSETQ come from the germline V gene. Unmatched junction bases numbered 9, after V lost 4 bases and J lost 7 bases. Using immunoSEQ multiplex PCR, the repertoire was profiled, and TCRdb retains in-frame clones only, with some absent. In the table there are 60,000 to 65,000 clones, around 83% of which are singletons. Sequenced here: CD4+ or CD8+ T cells sorted from blood, sampled in a trial of the OX40 agonist ivuxolimab. This receptor was taken from an adult with an advanced solid tumor such as melanoma, head and neck, liver or kidney cancer. J is TRBJ2-1 and V is TRBV5-1; 9 bases align to TRBD2. CDR3 amino acids: CASSELAGRWNEQFF. CDR3 coding DNA: TGCGCCAGCAGCGAGCTAGCGGGACGTTGGAATGAGCAGTTCTTC.